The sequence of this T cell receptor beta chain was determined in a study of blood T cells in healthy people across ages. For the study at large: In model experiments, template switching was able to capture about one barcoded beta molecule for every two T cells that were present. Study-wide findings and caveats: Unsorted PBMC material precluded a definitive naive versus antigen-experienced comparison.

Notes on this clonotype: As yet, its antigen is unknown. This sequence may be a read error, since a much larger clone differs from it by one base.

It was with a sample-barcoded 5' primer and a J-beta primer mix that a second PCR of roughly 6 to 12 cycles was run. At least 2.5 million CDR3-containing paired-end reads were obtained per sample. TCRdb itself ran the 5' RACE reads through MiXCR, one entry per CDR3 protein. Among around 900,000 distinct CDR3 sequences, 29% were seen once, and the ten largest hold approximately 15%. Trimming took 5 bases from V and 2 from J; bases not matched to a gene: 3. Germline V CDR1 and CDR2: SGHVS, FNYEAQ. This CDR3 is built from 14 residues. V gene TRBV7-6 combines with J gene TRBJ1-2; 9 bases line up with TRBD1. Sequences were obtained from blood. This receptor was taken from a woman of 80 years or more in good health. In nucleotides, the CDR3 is TGTGCCAGCAGCATCGGACAGGGGAACTATGGCTACACCTTC. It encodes CASSIGQGNYGYTF.